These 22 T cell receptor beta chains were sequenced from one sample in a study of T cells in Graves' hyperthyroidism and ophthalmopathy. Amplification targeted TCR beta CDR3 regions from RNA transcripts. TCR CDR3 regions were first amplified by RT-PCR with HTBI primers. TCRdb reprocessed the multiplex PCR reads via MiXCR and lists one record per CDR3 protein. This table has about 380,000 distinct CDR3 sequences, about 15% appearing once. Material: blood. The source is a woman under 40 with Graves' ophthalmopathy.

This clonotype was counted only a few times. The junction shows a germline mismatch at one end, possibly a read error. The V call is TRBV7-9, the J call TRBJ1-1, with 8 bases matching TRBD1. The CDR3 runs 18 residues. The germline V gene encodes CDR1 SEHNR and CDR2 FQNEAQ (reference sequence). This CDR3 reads CASSPQDRAWRRDTGAFF. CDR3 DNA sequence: TGTGCCAGCAGCCCTCAGGACAGGGCTTGGAGGAGGGACACTGGAGCTTTCTTT.

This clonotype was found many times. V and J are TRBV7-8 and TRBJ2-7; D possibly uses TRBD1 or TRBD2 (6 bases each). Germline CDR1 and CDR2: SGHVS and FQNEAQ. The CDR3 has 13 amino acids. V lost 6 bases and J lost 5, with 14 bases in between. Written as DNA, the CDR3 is TGTGCCAGCAGTTACAAGGGGGGCCACGAGCAGTACTTC. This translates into CASSYKGGHEQYF.

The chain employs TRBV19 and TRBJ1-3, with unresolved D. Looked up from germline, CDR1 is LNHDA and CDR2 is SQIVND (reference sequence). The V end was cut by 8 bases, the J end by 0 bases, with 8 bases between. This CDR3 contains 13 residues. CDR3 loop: CASSQSSGNTIYF. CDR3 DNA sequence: TGTGCCAGTTCGCAGAGCTCTGGAAACACCATATATTTT.

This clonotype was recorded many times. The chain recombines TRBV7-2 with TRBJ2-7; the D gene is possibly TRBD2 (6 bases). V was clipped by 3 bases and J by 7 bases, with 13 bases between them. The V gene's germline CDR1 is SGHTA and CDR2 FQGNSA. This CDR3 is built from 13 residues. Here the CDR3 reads CASSFASDWEQYF. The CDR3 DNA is TGTGCCAGCAGCTTCGCTAGCGACTGGGAGCAGTACTTC.

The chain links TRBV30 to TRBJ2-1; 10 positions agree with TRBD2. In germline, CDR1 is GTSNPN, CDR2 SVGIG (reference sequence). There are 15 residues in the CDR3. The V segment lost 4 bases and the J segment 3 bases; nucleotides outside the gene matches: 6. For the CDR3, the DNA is TGTGCCTGGACCGCCCTAGCGGGGGACTACAATGAGCAGTTCTTC. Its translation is CAWTALAGDYNEQFF.

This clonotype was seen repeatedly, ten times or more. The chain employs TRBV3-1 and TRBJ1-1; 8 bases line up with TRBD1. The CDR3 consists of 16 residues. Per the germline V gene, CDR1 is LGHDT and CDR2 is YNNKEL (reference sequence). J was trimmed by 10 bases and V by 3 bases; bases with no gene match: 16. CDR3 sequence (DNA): TGTGCCAGCAGCCAGCTTGAAGGACAGGGCAGCAGCCGAGCTTTCTTT. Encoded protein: CASSQLEGQGSSRAFF.

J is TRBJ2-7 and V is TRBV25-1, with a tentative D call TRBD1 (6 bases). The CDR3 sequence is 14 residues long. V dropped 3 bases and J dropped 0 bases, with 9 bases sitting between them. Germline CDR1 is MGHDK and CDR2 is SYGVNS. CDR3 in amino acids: CASSDRDISYEQYF. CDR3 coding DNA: TGTGCCAGCAGTGATCGGGACATCTCCTACGAGCAGTACTTC.

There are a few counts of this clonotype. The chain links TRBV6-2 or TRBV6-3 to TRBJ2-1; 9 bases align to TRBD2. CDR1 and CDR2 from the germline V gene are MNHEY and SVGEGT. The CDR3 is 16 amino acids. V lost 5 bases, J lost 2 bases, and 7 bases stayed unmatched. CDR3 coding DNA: TGTGCCAGCAGTGCCCCTCGCGGGGGGGCCTACAATGAGCAGTTCTTC. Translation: CASSAPRGGAYNEQFF.

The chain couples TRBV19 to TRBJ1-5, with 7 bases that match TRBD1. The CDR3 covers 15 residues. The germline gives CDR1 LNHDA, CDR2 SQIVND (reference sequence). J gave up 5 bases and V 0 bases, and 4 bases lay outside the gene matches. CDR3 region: CASSIEQGSYQPQHF. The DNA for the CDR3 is TGTGCCAGTAGTATAGAACAGGGGTCATATCAGCCCCAGCATTTT.

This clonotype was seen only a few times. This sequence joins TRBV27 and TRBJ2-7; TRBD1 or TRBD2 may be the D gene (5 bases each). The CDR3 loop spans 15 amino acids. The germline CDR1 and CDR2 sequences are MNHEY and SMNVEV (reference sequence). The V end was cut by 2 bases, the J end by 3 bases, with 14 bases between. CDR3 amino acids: CASSLVGDRYYEQYF. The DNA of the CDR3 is TGTGCCAGCAGTTTAGTGGGGGACCGATACTACGAGCAGTACTTC.

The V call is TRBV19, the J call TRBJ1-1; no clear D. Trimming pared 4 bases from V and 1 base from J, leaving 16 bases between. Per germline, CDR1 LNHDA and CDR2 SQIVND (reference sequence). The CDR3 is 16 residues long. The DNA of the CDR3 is TGTGCCAGTAGTAAAGCCGCATTAGCGGCGAACACTGAAGCTTTCTTT. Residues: CASSKAALAANTEAFF.

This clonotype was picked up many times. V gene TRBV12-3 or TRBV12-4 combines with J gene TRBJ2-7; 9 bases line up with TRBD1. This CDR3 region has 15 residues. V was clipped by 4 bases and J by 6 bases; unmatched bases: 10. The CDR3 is CASSWDRAVSVEQYF. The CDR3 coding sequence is TGTGCCAGCAGTTGGGACAGGGCGGTGAGTGTCGAGCAGTACTTC.

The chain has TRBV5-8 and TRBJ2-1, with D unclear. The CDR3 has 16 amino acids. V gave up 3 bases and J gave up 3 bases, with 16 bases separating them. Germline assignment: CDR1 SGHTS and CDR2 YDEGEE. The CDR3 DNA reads TGTGCCAGCAGCTCCCGGCCAGCGCGGATCTACAATGAGCAGTTCTTC. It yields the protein CASSSRPARIYNEQFF.

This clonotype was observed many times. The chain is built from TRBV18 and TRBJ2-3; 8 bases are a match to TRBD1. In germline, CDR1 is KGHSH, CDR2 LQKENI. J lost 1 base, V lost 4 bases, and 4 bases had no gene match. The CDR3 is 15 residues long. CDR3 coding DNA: TGTGCCAGCTCACGTGGACAGGGACGCACAGATACGCAGTATTTT. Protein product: CASSRGQGRTDTQYF. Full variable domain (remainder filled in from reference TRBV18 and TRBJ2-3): NAGVMQNPRHLVRRRGQEARLRCSPMKGHSHVYWYRQLPEEGLKFMVYLQKENIIDESGMPKERFSAEFPKEGPSILRIQQVVRGDSAAYFCASSRGQGRTDTQYFGPGTRLTVL.

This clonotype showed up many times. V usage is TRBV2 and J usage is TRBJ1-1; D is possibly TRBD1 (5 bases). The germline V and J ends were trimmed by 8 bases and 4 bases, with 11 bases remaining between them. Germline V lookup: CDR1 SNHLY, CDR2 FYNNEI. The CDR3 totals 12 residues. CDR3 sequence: CASARGITEAFF. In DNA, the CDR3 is TGTGCCAGCGCGCGGGGGATCACTGAAGCTTTCTTT.

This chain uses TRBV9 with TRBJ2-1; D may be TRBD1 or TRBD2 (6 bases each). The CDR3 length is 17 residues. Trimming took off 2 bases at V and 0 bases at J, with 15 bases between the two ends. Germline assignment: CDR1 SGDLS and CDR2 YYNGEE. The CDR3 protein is CASSVRGDGSSYNEQFF. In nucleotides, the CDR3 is TGTGCCAGCAGCGTGAGGGGGGACGGGAGCTCCTACAATGAGCAGTTCTTC.

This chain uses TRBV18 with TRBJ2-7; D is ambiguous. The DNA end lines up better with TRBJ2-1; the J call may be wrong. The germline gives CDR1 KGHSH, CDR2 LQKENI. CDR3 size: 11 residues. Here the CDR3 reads CASSTEYEQFF. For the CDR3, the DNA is TGTGCCAGCTCAACGGAGTACGAGCAGTTCTTC.

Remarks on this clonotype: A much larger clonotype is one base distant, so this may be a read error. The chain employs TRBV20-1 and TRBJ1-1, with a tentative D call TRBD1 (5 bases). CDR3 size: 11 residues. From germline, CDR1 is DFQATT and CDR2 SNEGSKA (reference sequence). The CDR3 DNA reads TGCAGTGCTAGGGGGGAGGCTGAAGCTTACTTT. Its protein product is CSARGEAEAYF.

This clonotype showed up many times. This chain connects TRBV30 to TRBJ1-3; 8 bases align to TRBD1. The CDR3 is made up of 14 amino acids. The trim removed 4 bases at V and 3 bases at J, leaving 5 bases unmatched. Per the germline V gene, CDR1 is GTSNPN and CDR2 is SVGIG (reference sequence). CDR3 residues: CAWTAGQGGNTIYF. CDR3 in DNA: TGTGCCTGGACCGCCGGACAGGGTGGAAACACCATATATTTT. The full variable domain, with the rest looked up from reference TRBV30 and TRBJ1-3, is SQTIHQWPATLVQPVGSPLSLECTVEGTSNPNLYWYRQAAGRGLQLLFYSVGIGQISSEVPQNLSASRPQDRQFILSSKKLLLSDSGFYLCAWTAGQGGNTIYFGEGSWLTVV.

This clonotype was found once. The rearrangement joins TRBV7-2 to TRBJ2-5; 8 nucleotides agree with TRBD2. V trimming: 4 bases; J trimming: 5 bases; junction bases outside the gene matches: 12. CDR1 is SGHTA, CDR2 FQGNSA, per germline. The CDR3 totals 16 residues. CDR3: CASSSVISGVRETQYF. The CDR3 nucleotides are TGTGCCAGCAGCTCGGTGATTAGCGGGGTTAGGGAGACCCAGTACTTC.

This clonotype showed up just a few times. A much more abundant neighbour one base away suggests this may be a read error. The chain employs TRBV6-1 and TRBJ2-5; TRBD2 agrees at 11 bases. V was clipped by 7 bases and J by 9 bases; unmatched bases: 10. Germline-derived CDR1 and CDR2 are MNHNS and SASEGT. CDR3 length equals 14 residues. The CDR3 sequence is CASMVTSGVEAQYF. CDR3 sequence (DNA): TGTGCCAGCATGGTGACTAGCGGGGTGGAGGCCCAGTACTTC.

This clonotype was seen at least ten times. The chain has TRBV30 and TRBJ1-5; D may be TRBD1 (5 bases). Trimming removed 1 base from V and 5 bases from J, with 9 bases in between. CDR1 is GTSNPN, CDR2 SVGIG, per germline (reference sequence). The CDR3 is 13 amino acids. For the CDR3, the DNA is TGTGCCTGGAGTGAGGCGGGGGATCAGCCCCAGCATTTT. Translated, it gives CAWSEAGDQPQHF.